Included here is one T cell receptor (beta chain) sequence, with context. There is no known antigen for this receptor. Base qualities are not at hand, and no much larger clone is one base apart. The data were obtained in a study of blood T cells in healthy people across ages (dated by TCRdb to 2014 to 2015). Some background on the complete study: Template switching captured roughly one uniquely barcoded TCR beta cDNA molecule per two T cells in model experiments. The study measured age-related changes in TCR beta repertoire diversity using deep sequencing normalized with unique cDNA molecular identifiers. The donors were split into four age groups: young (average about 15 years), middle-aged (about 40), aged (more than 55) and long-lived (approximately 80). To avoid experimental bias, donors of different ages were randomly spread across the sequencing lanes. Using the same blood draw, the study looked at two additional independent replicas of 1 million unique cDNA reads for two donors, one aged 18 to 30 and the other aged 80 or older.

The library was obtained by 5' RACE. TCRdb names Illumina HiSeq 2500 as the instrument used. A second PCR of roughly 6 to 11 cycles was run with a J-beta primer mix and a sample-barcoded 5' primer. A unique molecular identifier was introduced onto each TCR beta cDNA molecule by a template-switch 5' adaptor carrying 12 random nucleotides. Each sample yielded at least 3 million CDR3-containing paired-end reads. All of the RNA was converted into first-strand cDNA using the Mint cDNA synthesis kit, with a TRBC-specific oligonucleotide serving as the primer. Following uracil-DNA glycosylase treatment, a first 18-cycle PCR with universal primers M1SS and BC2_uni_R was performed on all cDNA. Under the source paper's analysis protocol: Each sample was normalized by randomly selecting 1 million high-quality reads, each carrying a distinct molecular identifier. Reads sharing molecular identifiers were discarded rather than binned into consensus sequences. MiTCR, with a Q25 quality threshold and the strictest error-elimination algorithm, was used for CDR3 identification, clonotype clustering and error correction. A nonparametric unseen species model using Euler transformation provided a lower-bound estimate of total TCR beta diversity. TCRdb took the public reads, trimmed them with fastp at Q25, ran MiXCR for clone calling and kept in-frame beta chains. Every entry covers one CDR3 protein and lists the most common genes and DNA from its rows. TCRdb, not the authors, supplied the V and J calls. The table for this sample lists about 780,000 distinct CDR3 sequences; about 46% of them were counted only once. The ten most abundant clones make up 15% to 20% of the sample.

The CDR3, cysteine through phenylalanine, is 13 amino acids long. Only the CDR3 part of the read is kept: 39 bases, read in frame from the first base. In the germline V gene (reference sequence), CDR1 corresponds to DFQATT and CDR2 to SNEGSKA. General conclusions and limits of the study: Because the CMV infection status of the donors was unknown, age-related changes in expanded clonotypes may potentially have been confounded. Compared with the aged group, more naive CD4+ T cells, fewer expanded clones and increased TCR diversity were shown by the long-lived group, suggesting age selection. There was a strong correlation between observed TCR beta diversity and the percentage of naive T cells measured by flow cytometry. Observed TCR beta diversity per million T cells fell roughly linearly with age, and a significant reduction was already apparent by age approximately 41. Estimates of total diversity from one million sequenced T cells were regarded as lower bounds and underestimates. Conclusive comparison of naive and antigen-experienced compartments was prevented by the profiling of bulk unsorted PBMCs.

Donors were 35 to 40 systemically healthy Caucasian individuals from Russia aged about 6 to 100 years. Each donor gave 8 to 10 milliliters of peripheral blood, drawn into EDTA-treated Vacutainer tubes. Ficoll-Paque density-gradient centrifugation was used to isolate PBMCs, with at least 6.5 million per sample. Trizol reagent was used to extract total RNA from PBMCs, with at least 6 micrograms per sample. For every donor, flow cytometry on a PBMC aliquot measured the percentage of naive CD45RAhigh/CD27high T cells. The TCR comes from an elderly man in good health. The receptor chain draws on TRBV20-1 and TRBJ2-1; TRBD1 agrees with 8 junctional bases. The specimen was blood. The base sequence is TGCGTGAACGACAGGGGCCTGAACAATGAGCAGTTCTTC. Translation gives CVNDRGLNNEQFF.